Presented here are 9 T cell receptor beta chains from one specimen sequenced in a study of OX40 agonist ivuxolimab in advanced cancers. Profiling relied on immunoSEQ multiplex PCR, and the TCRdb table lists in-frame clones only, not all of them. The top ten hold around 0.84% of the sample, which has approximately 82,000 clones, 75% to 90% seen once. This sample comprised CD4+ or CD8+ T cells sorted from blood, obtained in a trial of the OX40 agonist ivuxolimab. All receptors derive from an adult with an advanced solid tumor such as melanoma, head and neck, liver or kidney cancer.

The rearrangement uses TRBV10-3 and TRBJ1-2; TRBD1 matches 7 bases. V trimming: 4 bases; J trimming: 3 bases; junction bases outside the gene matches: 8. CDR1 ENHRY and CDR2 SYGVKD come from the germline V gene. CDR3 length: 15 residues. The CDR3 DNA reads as TGTGCCATCAGTGGGTCTACAGGGGACTACTATGGCTACACCTTC. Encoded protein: CAISGSTGDYYGYTF.

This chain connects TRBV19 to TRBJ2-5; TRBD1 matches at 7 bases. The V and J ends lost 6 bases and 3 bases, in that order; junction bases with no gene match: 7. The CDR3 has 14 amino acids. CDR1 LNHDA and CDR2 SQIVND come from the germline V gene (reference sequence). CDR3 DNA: TGTGCCAGTAGAAGTGAACAGGGGAAAGAGACCCAGTACTTC. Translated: CASRSEQGKETQYF. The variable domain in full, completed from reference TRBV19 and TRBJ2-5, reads DGGITQSPKYLFRKEGQNVTLSCEQNLNHDAMYWYRQDPGQGLRLIYYSQIVNDFQKGDIAEGYSVSREKKESFPLTVTSAQKNPTAFYLCASRSEQGKETQYFGPGTRLLVL.

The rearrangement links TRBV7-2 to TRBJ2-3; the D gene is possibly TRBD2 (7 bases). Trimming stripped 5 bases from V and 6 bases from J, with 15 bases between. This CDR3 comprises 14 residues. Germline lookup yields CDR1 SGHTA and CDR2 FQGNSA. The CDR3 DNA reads TGTGCCAGCAGCGTTTCTAGGGGGGGTGATACGCAGTATTTT. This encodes CASSVSRGGDTQYF. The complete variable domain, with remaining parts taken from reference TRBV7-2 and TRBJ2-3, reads GAGVSQSPSNKVTEKGKDVELRCDPISGHTALYWYRQSLGQGLEFLIYFQGNSAPDKSGLPSDRFSAERTGGSVSTLTIQRTQQEDSAVYLCASSVSRGGDTQYFGPGTRLTVL.

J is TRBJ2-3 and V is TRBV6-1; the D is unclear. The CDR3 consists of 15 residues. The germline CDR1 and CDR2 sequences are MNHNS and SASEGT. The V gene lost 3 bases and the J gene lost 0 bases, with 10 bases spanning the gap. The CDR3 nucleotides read TGTGCCAGCAGTGAGTGGGCCCCGAGCACAGATACGCAGTATTTT. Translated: CASSEWAPSTDTQYF.

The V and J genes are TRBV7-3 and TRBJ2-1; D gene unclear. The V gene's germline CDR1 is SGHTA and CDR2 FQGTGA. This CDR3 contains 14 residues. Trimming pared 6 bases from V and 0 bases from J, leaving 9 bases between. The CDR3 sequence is CASRQLSSYNEQFF. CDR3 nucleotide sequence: TGTGCCAGCAGACAGCTGAGCTCCTACAATGAGCAGTTCTTC.

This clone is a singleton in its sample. The CDR3 DNA reads TGCGCCAGCAGGAGGACAGGGGATAGGTCACCCCTCCACTTT. Amino acid sequence: CASRRTGDRSPLHF. The chain employs TRBV5-1 and TRBJ1-6; 9 positions match TRBD1. This CDR3 has 14 amino acids. V was pared by 5 bases and J by 10 bases, with 7 bases of the junction left unmatched. The V gene's germline CDR1 is SGHRS and CDR2 YFSETQ.

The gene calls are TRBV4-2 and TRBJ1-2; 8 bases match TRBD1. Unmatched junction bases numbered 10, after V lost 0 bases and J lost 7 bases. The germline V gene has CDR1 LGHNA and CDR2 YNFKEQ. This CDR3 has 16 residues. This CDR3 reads CASSQERGTGQGGYTF. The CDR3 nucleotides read TGTGCCAGCAGCCAAGAGCGGGGGACAGGCCAGGGTGGCTACACCTTC.

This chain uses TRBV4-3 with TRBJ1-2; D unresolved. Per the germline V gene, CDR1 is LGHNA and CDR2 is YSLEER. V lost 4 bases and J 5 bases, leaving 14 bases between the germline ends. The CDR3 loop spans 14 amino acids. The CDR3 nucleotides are TGCGCCAGCAGCCGAAAGGGAGCAGATTATGGCTACACCTTC. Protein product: CASSRKGADYGYTF.

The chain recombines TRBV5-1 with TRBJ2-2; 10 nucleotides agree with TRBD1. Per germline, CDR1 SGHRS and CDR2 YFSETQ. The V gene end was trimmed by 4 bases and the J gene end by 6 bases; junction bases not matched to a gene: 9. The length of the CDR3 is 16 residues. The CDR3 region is CASSGPGTGVAGELFF. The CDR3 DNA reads TGCGCCAGCAGCGGCCCCGGGACAGGGGTTGCCGGGGAGCTGTTTTTT.